One T cell receptor (beta chain) is described in this entry. Its antigen remains unidentified. This CDR3 is built from 17 residues. Trimming stripped 7 bases from V and 5 bases from J, with 23 bases between. The germline V gene has CDR1 SEHNR and CDR2 FQNEAQ (reference sequence). These data are taken from a study of a mutant IDH1 vaccine in newly diagnosed glioma. Study context: Males made up approximately 62% and females approximately 38% of treated patients, whose mean age was 40.4 years. Earlier treatment was radiotherapy, temozolomide, or both, with most getting both.

The study, taken as a whole, reports: Patients showed vaccine-induced immune responses at a rate of roughly 93%.

Time point in this sample: baseline, week 1 (first vaccination visit). Treatment meaning: pre-vaccination baseline after standard-of-care therapy. Donors' newly diagnosed IDH1-mutant WHO grade 3 or 4 astrocytomas lacked nuclear ATRX. The protocol was immunoSEQ multiplex PCR, while the TCRdb copy is restricted to in-frame clones and leaves out a portion. The data show approximately 100,000 clones, roughly 90% seen once. This specimen was PBMCs, taken from a glioma patient treated with radiotherapy, temozolomide or both. The source is a woman aged 45-60 years with glioma. The genes are TRBV7-9 and TRBJ2-2; possible D gene TRBD1, 6 bases. CDR3 protein: CASNSFDRSGRTGELFF. The CDR3 coding sequence is TGTGCCAGCAACTCGTTCGACAGGTCAGGTCGGACCGGGGAGCTGTTTTTT.